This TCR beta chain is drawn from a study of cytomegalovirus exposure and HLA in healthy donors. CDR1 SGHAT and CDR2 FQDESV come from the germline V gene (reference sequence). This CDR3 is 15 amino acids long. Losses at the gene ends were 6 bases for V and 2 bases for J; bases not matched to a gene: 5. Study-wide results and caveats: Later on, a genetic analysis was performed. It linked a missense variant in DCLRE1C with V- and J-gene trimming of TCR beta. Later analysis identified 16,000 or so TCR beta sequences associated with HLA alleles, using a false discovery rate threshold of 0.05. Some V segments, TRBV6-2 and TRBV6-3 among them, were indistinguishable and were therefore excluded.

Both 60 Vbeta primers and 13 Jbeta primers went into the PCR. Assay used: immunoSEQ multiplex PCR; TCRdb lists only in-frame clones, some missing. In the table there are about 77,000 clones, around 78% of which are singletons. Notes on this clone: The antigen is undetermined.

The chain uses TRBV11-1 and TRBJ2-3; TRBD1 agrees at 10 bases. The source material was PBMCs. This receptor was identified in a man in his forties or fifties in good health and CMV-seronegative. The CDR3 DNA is TGTGCCAGCAGTTGGGACAGGGGCACCACAGATACGCAGTATTTT. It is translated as CASSWDRGTTDTQYF.